This T cell receptor beta chain was sequenced during a study of blood T cell repertoires in COVID-19. Participant-given clinical history determined each cohort assignment. Original processing notes: The authors estimated nucleated cell counts from reference gene primer amplification. Clones were read by immunoSEQ multiplex PCR, and TCRdb kept only the in-frame ones, dropping some. V and J calls and clone size are those listed in that table; D and trimming were worked out from the DNA. The sample holds about 180,000 clones, more than 80% seen once. From germline, CDR1 is MNHEY and CDR2 SMNVEV (reference sequence). The CDR3 runs to 14 residues. With 5 bases removed from V and 4 bases from J, the gap between germline ends came to 14 bases.

The clonotype comes from a man aged 40-49 years who had recovered from COVID-19. Material for sequencing was PBMCs or T cells enriched from blood (not recorded which). This chain links TRBV27 with TRBJ1-2; D is undetermined. CDR3 in DNA: TGTGCCAGCAGTAGGACTTTTTGGGGCTATGGCTACACCTTC. Protein product: CASSRTFWGYGYTF.